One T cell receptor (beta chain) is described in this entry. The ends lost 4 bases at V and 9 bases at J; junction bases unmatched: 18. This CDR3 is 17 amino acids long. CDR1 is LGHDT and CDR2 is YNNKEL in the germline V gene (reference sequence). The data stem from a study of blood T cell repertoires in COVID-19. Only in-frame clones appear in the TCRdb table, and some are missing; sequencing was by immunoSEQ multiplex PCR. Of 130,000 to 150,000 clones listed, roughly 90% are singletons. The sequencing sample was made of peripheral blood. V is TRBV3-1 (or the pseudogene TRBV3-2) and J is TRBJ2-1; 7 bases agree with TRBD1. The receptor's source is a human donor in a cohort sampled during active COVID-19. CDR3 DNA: TGTGCCAGCAGCCTCCCCCCGGCGGACACAGGGGTGGGTGAGCAGTTCTTC. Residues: CASSLPPADTGVGEQFF.